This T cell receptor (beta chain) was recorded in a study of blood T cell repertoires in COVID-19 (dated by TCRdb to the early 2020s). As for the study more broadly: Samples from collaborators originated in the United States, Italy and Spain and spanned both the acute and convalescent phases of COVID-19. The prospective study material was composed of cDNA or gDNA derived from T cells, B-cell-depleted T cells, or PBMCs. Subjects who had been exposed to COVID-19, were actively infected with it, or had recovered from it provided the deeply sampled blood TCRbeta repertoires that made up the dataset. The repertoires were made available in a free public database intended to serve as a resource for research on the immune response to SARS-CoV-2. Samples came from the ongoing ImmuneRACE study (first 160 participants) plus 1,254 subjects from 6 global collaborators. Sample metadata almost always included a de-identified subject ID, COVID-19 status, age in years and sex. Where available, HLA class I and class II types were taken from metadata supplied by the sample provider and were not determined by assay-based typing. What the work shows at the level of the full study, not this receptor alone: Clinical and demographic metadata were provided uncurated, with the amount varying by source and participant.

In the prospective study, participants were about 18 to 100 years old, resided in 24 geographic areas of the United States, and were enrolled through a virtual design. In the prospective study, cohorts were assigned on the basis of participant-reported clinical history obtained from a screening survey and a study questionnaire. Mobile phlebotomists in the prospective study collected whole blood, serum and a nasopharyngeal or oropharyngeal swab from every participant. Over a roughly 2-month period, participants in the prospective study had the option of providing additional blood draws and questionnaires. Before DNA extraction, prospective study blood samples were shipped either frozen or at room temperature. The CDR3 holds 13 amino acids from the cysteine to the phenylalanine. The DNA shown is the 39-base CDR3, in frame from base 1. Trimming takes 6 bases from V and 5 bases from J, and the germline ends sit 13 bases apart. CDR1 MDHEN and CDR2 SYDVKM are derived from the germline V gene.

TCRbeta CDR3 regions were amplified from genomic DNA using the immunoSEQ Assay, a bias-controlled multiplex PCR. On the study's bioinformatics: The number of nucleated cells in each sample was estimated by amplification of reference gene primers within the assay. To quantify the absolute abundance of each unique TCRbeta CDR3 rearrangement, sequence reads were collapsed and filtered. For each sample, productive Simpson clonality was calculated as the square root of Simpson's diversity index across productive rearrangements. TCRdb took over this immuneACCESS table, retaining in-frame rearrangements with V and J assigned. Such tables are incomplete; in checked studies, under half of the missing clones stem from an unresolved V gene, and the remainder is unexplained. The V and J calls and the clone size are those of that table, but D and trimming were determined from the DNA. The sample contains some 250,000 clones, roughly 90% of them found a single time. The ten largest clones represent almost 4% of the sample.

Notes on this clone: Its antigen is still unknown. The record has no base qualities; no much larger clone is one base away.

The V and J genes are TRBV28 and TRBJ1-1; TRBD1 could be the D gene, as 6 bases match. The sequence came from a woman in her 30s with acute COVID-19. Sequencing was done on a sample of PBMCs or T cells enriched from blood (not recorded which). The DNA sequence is TGTGCCAGCAGGCCCGGACAGAGAACTGAAGCTTTCTTT. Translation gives CASRPGQRTEAFF.